This T cell receptor beta chain was sequenced for a study of blood T cell repertoires in COVID-19. Across the whole study: Sites in the United States, Italy and Spain provided acute and convalescent COVID-19 samples. Nucleic acid was either cDNA or gDNA, and it came from T cells, B-cell-depleted T cells, or PBMCs.

Study processing details: Estimation of nucleated cell counts was performed using reference gene primer amplification. Repertoires were generated with immunoSEQ multiplex PCR, while TCRdb's copy carries only in-frame clones and drops some. The DNA gave D and trimming, while V, J and clone size come from that table. The table records about 140,000 clones, 70% to 85% of them present only once. This CDR3 contains 13 residues. Germline assignment: CDR1 SGHVS and CDR2 FNYEAQ. Trimming pared 5 bases from V and 6 bases from J, leaving 13 bases between. Sequencing input: peripheral blood. The sequence derives from a woman older than 75 in a cohort sampled during active or convalescent COVID-19. The gene calls are TRBV7-6 and TRBJ1-1; tentatively, D is TRBD1 (5 bases). CDR3 bases: TGTGCCAGCAGCAAAGTGCAGGGCTCTGAAGCTTTCTTT. Encoded protein: CASSKVQGSEAFF.